This T cell receptor beta chain originates from a study of T cell repertoires in cytomegalovirus infection (dated by TCRdb to between 2018 and 2021). Concerning the study at large: Peptide stimulations targeted recently identified HLA-C-restricted CMV epitopes, whose presentation resists viral immunomodulation, together with well-studied HLA-B-restricted epitopes. Donor HLA type was relevant to the analysis, as public TCR beta signatures indicated carriage of CMV infection together with the matching HLA type.

CDR1 and CDR2 are drawn from the germline V gene (reference sequence): DFQATT, SNEGSKA. The cysteine opens and the phenylalanine closes a CDR3 of 14 amino acids. Only CDR3 DNA remains: 42 bases, in frame from the first base. Trimmed from V: 5 bases; trimmed from J: 7 bases; junction bases lacking a gene match: 11. What the research found in general, with its limitations: The ex vivo response was dominated by HLA-C-restricted CMV-specific TCR beta clonotypes, which also provided the single most frequent clonotype in two of eight donors. Carriers of CMV infection plus the relevant HLA type were discriminated by the cumulative frequency of public TCR beta family members in the study cohort and in an independent roughly 370-donor cohort.

The instrument was an Illumina HiSeq 1500. TCRdb passed the public sequencing reads through fastp at Q25 and MiXCR, retaining productive beta sequences. All rows with the same CDR3 protein become a single entry with the most common DNA and genes. The sample data list a few hundred thousand distinct CDR3 sequences, and approximately 40% of these were observed just once. The ten largest account for about 46% of the sample. Note on this clonotype: Its antigen target is currently unknown. Base qualities are not recorded, but no much larger clone differs from it by a single base.

The treatment or condition label, read with the paper, signifies: in vitro stimulation with specific CMV peptide epitopes to enrich CMV-specific T cells. Recombination connected TRBV20-1 to TRBJ2-3, and 8 junction bases match TRBD1. The source is a human donor in good health (CMV status not recorded). Some clones in this sample may be carry-over from other donors' samples. Sample: cultured PBMCs, taken from culture after CMV antigen stimulation. The CDR3 corresponds to CSALATGDPNTQYF. The DNA sequence follows: TGCAGTGCTTTAGCGACAGGGGATCCAAATACGCAGTATTTT.